This passage covers 13 T cell receptor beta chains from one sample sequenced in a study of CD8 T cells in Susac syndrome. After extraction with the RNeasy kit, about 0.45 to 1 ug of the RNA was reverse transcribed using random hexamers. Via MiXCR, TCRdb re-called the immunoSEQ multiplex PCR reads, giving one row per CDR3 protein. Of some 170,000 distinct CDR3 sequences in the sample, over 85% were seen once. Material: CD4+ T cells from PBMCs. The source is a human donor in good health.

The rearrangement links TRBV30 to TRBJ2-1; the D gene is possibly TRBD2 (5 bases). The CDR3 is 13 residues long. Deletions cut 5 bases from V and 5 bases from J, with 13 bases between. The germline gives CDR1 GTSNPN, CDR2 SVGIG (reference sequence). The CDR3 loop is CAWDIGLDNEQFF. The DNA for the CDR3 is TGTGCCTGGGATATCGGACTTGACAATGAGCAGTTCTTC.

In this sample, this clonotype turned up once. The CDR3 reads CASSLSGAYQETQYF. The CDR3 coding sequence is TGTGCCAGCAGTTTATCAGGGGCGTACCAAGAGACCCAGTACTTC. This sequence joins TRBV28 and TRBJ2-5, with D possibly being TRBD1 (6 bases). Germline lookup yields CDR1 MDHEN and CDR2 SYDVKM. V lost 1 base and J 0 bases, leaving 9 bases between the germline ends. The CDR3 runs to 15 residues.

CDR3: CASSQVARIHSYEQYF. The DNA for the CDR3 is TGTGCCAGCAGCCAAGTGGCCAGAATTCACTCCTACGAGCAGTACTTC. The chain is built from TRBV14 and TRBJ2-7; D remains unclear. The CDR3 has 16 residues. Trimming stripped 1 base from V and 0 bases from J, with 13 bases between. Germline V gene lookup returns CDR1 SGHDN and CDR2 FVKESK.

This rearrangement joins TRBV6-2 or TRBV6-3 to TRBJ1-2; D gene uncertain. The V end was cut by 9 bases, the J end by 0 bases, with 11 bases between. Germline-derived CDR1 and CDR2 are MNHEY and SVGEGT. The CDR3 length is 13 residues. The CDR3 here is CASSLTANYGYTF. CDR3 coding DNA: TGTGCCAGTTCATTGACGGCTAACTATGGCTACACCTTC.

This chain's CDR3 is CSAGSRTGGYEQYF. The DNA for the CDR3 is TGCAGTGCCGGATCCCGGACAGGGGGTTACGAGCAGTACTTC. The rearrangement links TRBV20-1 to TRBJ2-7, with TRBD1 matching 10 bases. Germline CDR1 DFQATT, CDR2 SNEGSKA (reference sequence). The CDR3 sequence is 14 residues long. Trimming took 6 bases from V and 4 from J; bases not matched to a gene: 9.

The chain links TRBV28 to TRBJ2-1, with 7 nucleotides matching TRBD2. Germline V gene data show CDR1 as MDHEN and CDR2 as SYDVKM. The CDR3 loop spans 16 amino acids. V dropped 6 bases and J dropped 4; count of bases not matched to a gene: 12. CDR3 region: CASRYRRLAGYNEQFF. CDR3 coding DNA: TGTGCCAGCAGATACCGGAGACTAGCCGGGTACAATGAGCAGTTCTTC.

The count of this clonotype is one. V is TRBV6-2 or TRBV6-3 and J is TRBJ2-1; D is perhaps TRBD2 (6 bases). Trimming removed 7 bases at V and 7 bases at J, with 8 bases between. Germline loops: CDR1 MNHEY, CDR2 SVGEGT. CDR3 length: 11 amino acids. This CDR3 reads CASKGTNEQFF. In DNA form, the CDR3 reads TGTGCCAGCAAGGGGACTAATGAGCAGTTCTTC.

CDR3 in amino acids: CSAPTGHSGANVLTF. CDR3 nucleotides: TGCAGTGCTCCTACGGGGCACTCTGGGGCCAACGTCCTGACTTTC. The V gene is TRBV20-1, the J gene TRBJ2-6; D assignment may be TRBD1 or TRBD2 (5 bases each). V dropped 5 bases and J dropped 0 bases, with 11 bases sitting between them. Germline CDR1 reads DFQATT; CDR2 reads SNEGSKA (reference sequence). This CDR3 has 15 amino acids.

This clonotype showed up just once. The genes are TRBV12-3 or TRBV12-4 and TRBJ2-7; 8 bases agree with TRBD2. The CDR3 spans 13 residues. V shed 5 bases and J 6 bases; nucleotides not matched to a gene: 6. The CDR3 nucleotides read TGTGCCAGCAGTACCGGGACTAGTATCGAGCAGTACTTC. Translated: CASSTGTSIEQYF.

The gene calls are TRBV9 and TRBJ1-2, with unresolved D. V lost 0 bases, J lost 7 bases, and 1 base lay in between. The CDR3 runs 10 residues. In germline, CDR1 is SGDLS, CDR2 YYNGEE. The CDR3 spells CASSVGGYTF. As DNA, the CDR3 is TGTGCCAGCAGCGTAGGTGGCTACACCTTC.

The genes are TRBV6-5 and TRBJ2-5; 8 bases are a match to TRBD2. The CDR3 runs to 15 residues. The germline CDR1 and CDR2 sequences are MNHEY and SVGAGI. With 2 bases clipped from V and 5 bases from J, the junction kept 7 bases outside the gene matches. This chain's CDR3 is CASSYTGRALETQYF. The CDR3 DNA reads TGTGCCAGCAGTTACACCGGGAGGGCCTTGGAGACCCAGTACTTC.

This chain links TRBV27 with TRBJ2-2; 9 positions match TRBD2. V lost 2 bases and J lost 3; bases outside the gene matches: 4. This CDR3 comprises 16 residues. Per germline, CDR1 MNHEY and CDR2 SMNVEV (reference sequence). The DNA for the CDR3 is TGTGCCAGCAGTTTAACACTAGCGGGTTACACCGGGGAGCTGTTTTTT. Protein product: CASSLTLAGYTGELFF.

This clonotype was observed once. The V and J genes are TRBV18 and TRBJ2-5; D ambiguous. V lost 3 bases, J lost 0 bases, and 8 bases lay in between. The CDR3 covers 14 residues. The germline V gene encodes CDR1 KGHSH and CDR2 LQKENI. CDR3 sequence reads: CASSPGRHQETQYF. The CDR3 DNA follows: TGTGCCAGCTCACCTGGCAGACACCAAGAGACCCAGTACTTC.